This T cell receptor (beta chain) was obtained from a study of shared clonotypes between healthy human individuals. In the authors' methods: Quality scores were absent from the junction-only immunoSEQ sequences, so filtering differed. Data came from immunoSEQ multiplex PCR; TCRdb stores just in-frame clones and leaves some out. The V and J calls and the clone size are those of that table, but D and trimming were determined from the DNA. Seen here are more than 1 million clones, approximately 80% observed once, and the top ten hold approximately 0.5%. Healthy HIV-negative adults with no recent acute infections or vaccinations were recruited as donors. The clonotype comes from a man aged 18 to 29 in good health. Some clones in this sample may be carry-over from other donors' samples. Sequenced: memory CD4+ T cells from PBMCs. This sample's subset: CD45RA-negative fraction.

CDR3: CASSATIYEQYF. The CDR3 coding sequence is TGTGCCAGCAGCGCGACAATCTACGAGCAGTACTTC. The chain links TRBV7-2 to TRBJ2-7; D ambiguous. The germline V gene has CDR1 SGHTA and CDR2 FQGNSA. The CDR3 has 12 amino acids. The V gene lost 5 bases and the J gene lost 3 bases, with 8 bases spanning the gap.